Below, 29 T cell receptor beta chains from the same sample are listed, as sequenced in a study of shared clonotypes between healthy human individuals (dated by TCRdb to 2019 to 2021). The method behind the library was the immunoSEQ multiplex PCR assay. Entries here come from immuneACCESS through TCRdb and include only in-frame sequences with V and J called. Some clones fail to appear in such tables; in the studies checked, an unresolved V gene covers under half of the shortfall, and the cause of the remainder is unknown. Present in this sample are over 1.5 million clones, around 98% of which were seen just once. The leading ten clones occupy 0.4% to 0.45% of the sample. Sequencing used naive CD4+ T cells sorted from blood. The intended sense of this specimen's cell subset or site label: CD45RA+ positively selected. The receptor set was obtained from a man aged 25 to 45 in good health.

The J gene is TRBJ2-7, the V gene TRBV10-1; 9 nucleotides match TRBD2. Germline CDR1 is WNHNN and CDR2 is SYGVQD (reference sequence). The length of the CDR3 is 17 residues. Trimming cost V 4 bases and J 4 bases; bases outside gene matches: 14. CDR3 coding DNA: TGCGCCAGCAGTGTTCAAACGGCGGGAGGGCCTCGGTACGAGCAGTACTTC. It is translated as CASSVQTAGGPRYEQYF.

The chain is built from TRBV28 and TRBJ1-5; no reliable D call. V was clipped by 7 bases and J by 3 bases, with 13 bases between them. CDR1 is MDHEN and CDR2 is SYDVKM in the germline V gene. This CDR3 has 14 residues. The CDR3 DNA reads TGTGCCAGCAATCCGGTCCAGGTCAATCAGCCCCAGCATTTT. It specifies CASNPVQVNQPQHF.

The chain combines TRBV12-1 with TRBJ2-7; TRBD2, the table's D call, was not compared with the DNA. TRBV12-1 corresponds to a pseudogene. The CDR3 is 10 amino acids. CDR3 protein: CARRLDEQYF. In nucleotides, the CDR3 is TGTGCCAGACGACTGGATGAGCAGTACTTC.

The chain uses TRBV6-6 and TRBJ2-5; D is undetermined. V lost 2 bases to trimming and J lost 1 base, with 11 bases between them. Germline loops: CDR1 MNHNY, CDR2 SVGAGI (reference sequence). The CDR3 is 15 amino acids. The DNA of the CDR3 is TGTGCCAGCAGTTACATAGGACGGAGCCAAGAGACCCAGTACTTC. Translated, it gives CASSYIGRSQETQYF.

The rearrangement uses TRBV9 and TRBJ2-1, with D possibly matching TRBD2 (6 bases). CDR3 length: 14 residues. Germline values: CDR1 SGDLS, CDR2 YYNGEE. Trimming took 2 bases from V and 5 from J, leaving 11 bases between them. For the CDR3, the DNA is TGTGCCAGCAGCGTGTTACTAGCCGACAATGAGCAGTTCTTC. It is translated as CASSVLLADNEQFF.

This clone was seen just once. Other nucleotide sequences in the sample specify the same CDR3. The chain recombines TRBV19 with TRBJ1-5; no reliable D call. V gave up 6 bases and J gave up 4 bases, with 7 bases separating them. Per germline, CDR1 LNHDA and CDR2 SQIVND (reference sequence). The CDR3 covers 12 residues. CDR3 residues: CASREGNQPQHF. Here the CDR3 DNA reads TGTGCCAGTAGAGAGGGAAATCAGCCCCAGCATTTT.

This chain connects TRBV10-3 to TRBJ1-1; weak D call: TRBD1 (6 bases). Germline V gene sequence: CDR1 ENHRY, CDR2 SYGVKD. V gave up 7 bases and J gave up 2 bases, with 11 bases separating them. The CDR3 has 13 residues. The CDR3 region is CAITRQDNTEAFF. In DNA form, the CDR3 reads TGTGCCATCACCCGACAGGATAACACTGAAGCTTTCTTT.

CDR3 nucleotide sequence: TGCGCCAGCAGCTTCGGGACAGGGGGCCCCGAGCAGTACTTC. It translates to CASSFGTGGPEQYF. The chain is built from TRBV5-1 and TRBJ2-7; 12 nucleotides align to TRBD1. The germline V gene encodes CDR1 SGHRS and CDR2 YFSETQ. After removal of 2 bases from V and 6 bases from J, the junction contained 3 bases not matched to a gene. The CDR3 runs 14 residues.

In its sample, this clone was seen once. The V gene is TRBV29-1, the J gene TRBJ2-2; 8 bases fit TRBD2. This CDR3 has 15 amino acids. J gave up 5 bases and V 4 bases, and 9 bases lay outside the gene matches. The V gene's germline CDR1 is SQVTM and CDR2 ANQGSEA. CDR3 region: CSVGGLGWLTGELFF. The CDR3 nucleotides read TGCAGCGTTGGGGGACTAGGGTGGCTGACCGGGGAGCTGTTTTTT.

This clone was detected only once. This rearrangement joins TRBV6-1 to TRBJ2-1; TRBD2 might be the D (5 bases). Germline CDR1 MNHNS, CDR2 SASEGT. V lost 7 bases, J lost 2 bases, and 15 bases lay in between. CDR3 length equals 15 residues. The CDR3 DNA reads TGTGCCAGCACCTCGAGCGGATTCGCCTACAATGAGCAGTTCTTC. Residues: CASTSSGFAYNEQFF.

The CDR3 protein is CASSFQRTSGSPWSQYF. In nucleotides, the CDR3 is TGTGCCAGCAGCTTCCAACGGACTAGCGGGAGCCCGTGGTCCCAGTACTTC. V usage is TRBV11-2 and J usage is TRBJ2-5, with 13 positions matching TRBD2. CDR3 length: 17 amino acids. Trimming removed 3 bases from V and 9 bases from J; junction bases left unmatched: 13. Germline CDR1 is SGHAT and CDR2 is FQNNGV. Supplemented by reference TRBV11-2 and TRBJ2-5, the full variable domain reads EAGVAQSPRYKIIEKRQSVAFWCNPISGHATLYWYQQILGQGPKLLIQFQNNGVVDDSQLPKDRFSAERLKGVDSTLKIQPAKLEDSAVYLCASSFQRTSGSPWSQYFGPGTRLLVL.

V and J are TRBV7-2 and TRBJ2-7; unclear D gene. Per germline, CDR1 SGHTA and CDR2 FQGNSA. Trimming removed 5 bases at V and 4 bases at J, with 9 bases between. This CDR3 has 12 residues. In nucleotides, the CDR3 is TGTGCCAGCAGCCCGAACGGTTACGAGCAGTACTTC. Translated, it gives CASSPNGYEQYF. Drawing the rest from reference TRBV7-2 and TRBJ2-7, the complete variable domain is GAGVSQSPSNKVTEKGKDVELRCDPISGHTALYWYRQSLGQGLEFLIYFQGNSAPDKSGLPSDRFSAERTGGSVSTLTIQRTQQEDSAVYLCASSPNGYEQYFGPGTRLTVT.

The V and J genes are TRBV25-1 and TRBJ2-7, with D possibly TRBD2 on 6 matching bases. V lost 5 bases and J lost 6, with 26 bases in between. The V gene's germline CDR1 is MGHDK and CDR2 SYGVNS. The CDR3 covers 17 residues. CDR3 nucleotide sequence: TGTGCCAGCAGTCCCCCCGAGGGAGGCAAAACTCCCTGCGAGCAGTACTTC. Translated, it gives CASSPPEGGKTPCEQYF.

The V gene is TRBV15, the J gene TRBJ2-3; weak D call: TRBD2 (6 bases). Trimming cost V 5 bases and J 4 bases, with 16 bases left between them. CDR3 length: 15 amino acids. Germline V lookup: CDR1 LNHNV, CDR2 YYDKDF (reference sequence). This CDR3 reads CATSWGRELADTQYF. CDR3 sequence (DNA): TGTGCCACCAGCTGGGGACGGGAGCTGGCAGATACGCAGTATTTT.

J is TRBJ1-2 and V is TRBV19; no definite D call. From germline, CDR1 is LNHDA and CDR2 SQIVND (reference sequence). V was cut by 7 bases and J by 7 bases, with 22 bases left in between. The CDR3 totals 15 residues. CDR3 in amino acids: CASIRRGSVAGGYTF. CDR3 DNA: TGTGCCAGTATCCGGCGCGGATCCGTAGCGGGTGGCTACACCTTC.

The chain is built from TRBV14 and TRBJ2-7; 9 positions agree with TRBD1. Germline CDR1 is SGHDN and CDR2 is FVKESK. V lost 3 bases and J lost 1; bases outside the gene matches: 10. The CDR3 contains 17 residues. The CDR3 protein is CASSHRVGQGFSYEQYF. The CDR3 DNA follows: TGTGCCAGCAGCCATCGCGTGGGACAGGGATTTTCCTACGAGCAGTACTTC. Together with reference TRBV14 and TRBJ2-7, the CDR3 gives the full variable domain: EAGVTQFPSHSVIEKGQTVTLRCDPISGHDNLYWYRRVMGKEIKFLLHFVKESKQDESGMPNNRFLAERTGGTYSTLKVQPAELEDSGVYFCASSHRVGQGFSYEQYFGPGTRLTVT.

This chain links TRBV29-1 with TRBJ1-2; D might be TRBD1 (6 bases). Germline-derived CDR1 and CDR2 are SQVTM and ANQGSEA. CDR3 length equals 11 residues. Trimming pared 4 bases from V and 6 bases from J, leaving 9 bases between. CDR3 DNA: TGCAGCGTTGTATGGGGGCATGGCTACACCTTC. Translation: CSVVWGHGYTF.

The genes are TRBV5-1 and TRBJ2-7; 7 bases agree with TRBD1. V shed 0 bases, J shed 3 bases, and the junction held 6 bases outside the gene matches. Germline V gives CDR1 SGHRS, CDR2 YFSETQ. This CDR3 comprises 15 residues. The chain's CDR3 is CASSLEPRGYYEQYF. The CDR3, as DNA: TGCGCCAGCAGCTTGGAACCCAGGGGGTACTACGAGCAGTACTTC. Complete variable domain (other parts from reference TRBV5-1 and TRBJ2-7): KAGVTQTPRYLIKTRGQQVTLSCSPISGHRSVSWYQQTPGQGLQFLFEYFSETQRNKGNFPGRFSGRQFSNSRSEMNVSTLELGDSALYLCASSLEPRGYYEQYFGPGTRLTVT.

The chain links TRBV20-1 to TRBJ1-4; no reliable D call. The length of the CDR3 is 11 residues. Germline V gene data show CDR1 as DFQATT and CDR2 as SNEGSKA (reference sequence). Here the CDR3 reads CSALSREKLFF. DNA of the CDR3: TGCAGCGCCTTGTCGCGTGAAAAACTGTTTTTT.

The V call is TRBV7-6, the J call TRBJ2-7, with TRBD2 matching 9 bases. Germline values: CDR1 SGHVS, CDR2 FNYEAQ. The CDR3 is 15 amino acids. Trimming cost V 1 base and J 7 bases; bases outside gene matches: 8. CDR3 region: CASSLGGAGGGEQYF. The CDR3 DNA reads as TGTGCCAGCAGCTTAGGTGGAGCGGGAGGTGGGGAGCAGTACTTC.

The CDR3 protein is CASSPRQGRNQPQHF. The CDR3 DNA reads as TGTGCCAGCAGCCCCCGACAGGGTAGGAATCAGCCCCAGCATTTT. The V gene is TRBV5-6, the J gene TRBJ1-5, with 7 positions matching TRBD1. This CDR3 is 15 amino acids long. After removal of 4 bases from V and 4 bases from J, the junction contained 8 bases not matched to a gene. Germline V CDR1 and CDR2: SGHDT, YYEEEE.

The V gene is TRBV5-4, the J gene TRBJ2-7; D call uncertain. Germline-derived CDR1 and CDR2 are SGHNT and YYREEE (reference sequence). This CDR3 region has 13 residues. The germline V and J ends were trimmed by 1 base and 7 bases, with 12 bases remaining between them. The CDR3 reads CASSLLLRKEQYF. The CDR3 DNA is TGTGCCAGCAGCTTGCTACTGAGGAAGGAGCAGTACTTC. The variable domain in full, completed from reference TRBV5-4 and TRBJ2-7, reads ETGVTQSPTHLIKTRGQQVTLRCSSQSGHNTVSWYQQALGQGPQFIFQYYREEENGRGNFPPRFSGLQFPNYSSELNVNALELDDSALYLCASSLLLRKEQYFGPGTRLTVT.

This clone was detected once. Other DNA sequences within the sample encode an identical CDR3. The J gene is TRBJ2-7, the V gene TRBV5-1, with D possibly TRBD1 on 5 matching bases. V dropped 0 bases and J dropped 4 bases, with 14 bases sitting between them. Germline values: CDR1 SGHRS, CDR2 YFSETQ. This CDR3 comprises 15 residues. The CDR3, as DNA: TGCGCCAGCAGCTTGGGGGGCAGCCTCTCTTACGAGCAGTACTTC. As protein: CASSLGGSLSYEQYF.

This clone occurred once. This rearrangement joins TRBV5-1 to TRBJ2-3, with 7 nucleotides matching TRBD1. The J segment lost 9 bases and the V segment lost 0 bases, leaving 1 base of the junction unmatched. Germline CDR1 SGHRS, CDR2 YFSETQ. This CDR3 is 12 amino acids long. The chain's CDR3 is CASSLDRGTQYF. The CDR3 DNA is TGCGCCAGCAGCTTGGACAGGGGAACGCAGTATTTT.

The chain links TRBV20-1 to TRBJ1-4; 7 bases match TRBD1. Trimming cost V 6 bases and J 13 bases; bases outside gene matches: 5. The CDR3 extends over 10 amino acids. From germline, CDR1 is DFQATT and CDR2 SNEGSKA (reference sequence). CDR3 DNA sequence: TGCAGTGCCAACCGGGACAGACTGTTTTTT. It specifies CSANRDRLFF.

The chain recombines TRBV6-1 with TRBJ2-3, with TRBD2 matching 7 bases. V trimming: 2 bases; J trimming: 4 bases; junction bases outside the gene matches: 6. There are 15 residues in the CDR3. Germline assignment: CDR1 MNHNS and CDR2 SASEGT. This CDR3 reads CASSEMGGRADTQYF. The CDR3 region has the DNA TGTGCCAGCAGTGAAATGGGAGGGAGAGCAGATACGCAGTATTTT.

This chain uses TRBV18 with TRBJ1-4; D unclear. Germline-derived CDR1 and CDR2 are KGHSH and LQKENI. The CDR3 has 14 residues. Deletions cut 5 bases from V and 8 bases from J, with 15 bases between. The CDR3 protein is CASSFGREDEKLFF. The CDR3 nucleotides read TGTGCCAGCTCATTTGGGCGGGAGGACGAAAAACTGTTTTTT.

The chain combines TRBV5-8 with TRBJ2-1, with TRBD2 matching over 15 bases. CDR3 size: 17 residues. The germline gives CDR1 SGHTS, CDR2 YDEGEE. J lost 9 bases, V lost 4 bases, and 11 bases had no gene match. The CDR3 here is CASSQQQGLAGGREQFF. The CDR3 nucleotides are TGTGCCAGCAGCCAACAACAGGGACTAGCGGGAGGTCGTGAGCAGTTCTTC.

V usage is TRBV5-4 and J usage is TRBJ2-7; D not certain. CDR1 is SGHNT, CDR2 YYREEE, per germline (reference sequence). V lost 0 bases and J lost 3, with 10 bases in between. The CDR3 covers 14 residues. CDR3 in DNA: TGTGCCAGCAGCTTGGAGGCAGGCCGCTACGAGCAGTACTTC. Amino acid sequence: CASSLEAGRYEQYF.